The 3 T cell receptor beta chains below all came from one sample that was sequenced in a study of T-cell reconstitution after alpha-beta-depleted transplantation in children. During its preparation, the TCRbeta library received unique molecular identifiers. TCRdb re-analysed the PCR reads in MiXCR, keeping a single row per CDR3 protein. This repertoire shows about 120,000 distinct CDR3 sequences, under 13% found once; its top ten account for 30% to 35%. The sequences come from PBMCs, collected before TCRalphabeta/CD19-depleted stem cell transplant. The receptors come from a boy aged 2 to 9 with acute lymphoblastic leukemia, due to receive a stem cell transplant.

This clonotype occurred many times. The V call is TRBV20-1, the J call TRBJ2-4; TRBD2 is a possible D gene (6 bases). V was clipped by 3 bases and J by 9 bases, with 18 bases between them. CDR3 size: 14 residues. Germline V gene sequence: CDR1 DFQATT, CDR2 SNEGSKA (reference sequence). The CDR3 here is CSARQGWGGVIQYF. The CDR3 DNA is TGCAGTGCTAGGCAAGGGTGGGGCGGGGTCATTCAGTACTTC.

This clonotype was seen repeatedly, ten times or more. Here the CDR3 DNA reads TGTGCCAGCAGCTTGAGGGTACTAGCGGGAGCGGATGAGCAGTTCTTC. Translation: CASSLRVLAGADEQFF. The chain joins TRBV5-6 to TRBJ2-1; TRBD2 matches at 11 bases. The CDR3 is made up of 16 amino acids. Trimming removed 1 base from V and 8 bases from J; junction bases left unmatched: 8. In germline, CDR1 is SGHDT, CDR2 YYEEEE.

This clonotype was counted at least ten times. The V call is TRBV20-1, the J call TRBJ1-4, with a possible D match to TRBD1 (6 bases). Trimming cost V 0 bases and J 7 bases, with 15 bases left between them. This CDR3 contains 15 residues. Germline V gives CDR1 DFQATT, CDR2 SNEGSKA (reference sequence). CDR3: CSARDGGALSEKLFF. The CDR3 nucleotides are TGCAGTGCTAGAGATGGGGGGGCGCTAAGTGAAAAACTGTTTTTT.